Below, one T cell receptor (beta chain) is given with its context. This sample is part of a study of blood T cells in healthy people across ages. Next came a second PCR, run for about 7 to 12 cycles, which used a sample-barcoded 5' primer along with a J-beta primer mix. TCRdb re-analysed the 5' RACE reads in MiXCR, keeping a single row per CDR3 protein. Of roughly 1,300,000 distinct CDR3 sequences in the sample, roughly 64% are singletons; the top ten hold 6.5% to 8.5%. The germline gives CDR1 SGHRS, CDR2 YFSETQ. The V segment lost 4 bases and the J segment 3 bases; nucleotides outside the gene matches: 9. This CDR3 has 16 residues.

Source material: blood. This clonotype was sampled from a man in his late teens or twenties in good health. This chain connects TRBV5-1 to TRBJ1-2, with TRBD1 matching 10 bases. The DNA of the CDR3 is TGCGCCAGCAGCGCTACCGGGACAGGGGATTACTATGGCTACACCTTC. It specifies CASSATGTGDYYGYTF.